This T cell receptor (beta chain) was profiled in a study of naive and memory T cell subsets. The CDR3 contains 14 residues. After removal of 5 bases from V and 6 bases from J, the junction contained 10 bases not matched to a gene. Study-wide findings and caveats: Activation and differentiation may alter RNA-based TCR counts. Possibly reflecting memory cells re-expressing CD45RA, a few larger clonotypes occurred in naive repertoires, especially CD8. There was no ground truth to check naive and memory subset results.

Note on this clonotype: Its target is not known.

After the first PCR, alpha and beta chain libraries were processed separately. Overnight CMV lysate stimulation of fresh PBMCs defined donor CMV status by CD4+ IFNgamma. The beta constant-region primer was an equimolar mix of two oligonucleotides covering TRBC1 and TRBC2. The ligated cDNA underwent four PCR rounds using SP2 and nested alpha and beta constant-region primers. Using its own MiXCR run on the UMI-ligation and nested PCR reads, TCRdb lists one record per CDR3 protein. This sample has 150,000 or so distinct CDR3 sequences, with 22% found just once. V usage is TRBV12-3 or TRBV12-4 and J usage is TRBJ2-7; 7 positions match TRBD1. Sequencing was done on a sample of naive CD4+ T cells from blood. This clonotype originated in a human donor in good health. CDR3 residues: CASSPRDSLPEQYF. CDR3 nucleotide sequence: TGTGCCAGCAGTCCCCGGGACAGCCTACCCGAGCAGTACTTC.